This TCR beta chain was captured in a study of CD8 T cells in Susac syndrome. Trimming removed 0 bases at V and 2 bases at J, with 14 bases between. Germline CDR1 is LGHNA and CDR2 is YNFKEQ. This CDR3 contains 16 residues. With random hexamers, roughly 0.45 to 1 ug RNA was reverse transcribed. The amplification used immunoSEQ multiplex PCR on TCR beta CDR3; it spanned 54 Vbeta and 13 Jbeta. TCRdb called the immunoSEQ multiplex PCR reads again in MiXCR, with one record for every CDR3 protein. This sample has about 250,000 distinct CDR3 sequences, with 90% to 95% found just once. Included as multiple sclerosis controls were treatment-naive patients who had stable or active relapsing-remitting disease.

The chain has TRBV4-2 and TRBJ2-7, with D maybe TRBD1 (6 bases). The sequence derives from a human donor with multiple sclerosis. Material for sequencing was CD4+ T cells from PBMCs. The CDR3 region is CASSQDFTRGTYEQYF. DNA of the CDR3: TGTGCCAGCAGCCAAGATTTTACCAGGGGAACCTACGAGCAGTACTTC.